What follows is one T cell receptor (beta chain) and its context. Its target is unknown. These data are taken from a study of regulatory T cells in long-lasting Graves disease. General observations from the study: TRBV28, TRBJ1-2 and TRBJ2-5 emerged as the favored segments in persistent disease. Persistent Graves' patients showed reduced TCR diversity versus newly diagnosed patients.

Trimming cost V 4 bases and J 3 bases; bases outside gene matches: 12. CDR3 length: 18 residues. Indicated time point: newly diagnosed GD, antithyroid drugs for less than 3 months. PBMCs were the source of the RNA used for TCR sequencing. In building TCR beta libraries, iRepertoire HTBI primers were used together with Arm-PCR of CDR3 regions. TCRdb re-called the multiplex PCR reads with MiXCR, one entry per CDR3 protein. Of 360,000 or so distinct CDR3 sequences listed, 16% are singletons. This sample was shared with a second study, whose subject was T cells in Graves' hyperthyroidism and ophthalmopathy. That source reports: The authors deemed Graves' hyperthyroidism stable absent ophthalmopathy progression within 18 months. During a first-round RT-PCR of the TCR CDR3, the HTBI primer set was used.

The TCR sequence derives from a man in his forties with Graves disease. The specimen comprised peripheral blood mononuclear cells (PBMCs), sampled at new diagnosis, from a patient treated with antithyroid drugs. The chain is built from TRBV12-3 or TRBV12-4 and TRBJ2-3; 11 bases line up with TRBD2. CDR3 protein: CASSSTELAGVGTDTQYF. CDR3 bases: TGTGCCAGCAGTTCAACCGAACTAGCGGGAGTGGGTACAGATACGCAGTATTTT.